The 27 T cell receptor beta chains below all came from one sample that was sequenced in a study of cytomegalovirus exposure and HLA in healthy donors. Assay: immunoSEQ multiplex PCR; the TCRdb copy retains only in-frame clones and omits some. The data contain approximately 64,000 clones, around nine tenths of them singletons. Sample: PBMCs. These receptors were taken from a woman aged 18 to 35 in good health and CMV-seronegative.

V is TRBV5-5 and J is TRBJ1-1, with a possible D match to TRBD1 (5 bases). CDR3 length equals 16 residues. Germline CDR1 reads SGHKS; CDR2 reads YYEKEE (reference sequence). Trimming removed 0 bases at V and 4 bases at J, with 16 bases between. This CDR3 reads CASSLGVGGPGTEAFF. The CDR3 nucleotides read TGTGCCAGCAGCTTGGGGGTCGGGGGACCGGGCACTGAAGCTTTCTTT.

In its sample, this clone was seen a few times. In DNA form, the CDR3 reads TGTGCCAGTAGTCCCCCAGCGCGGAGCACAGATACGCAGTATTTT. Its protein product is CASSPPARSTDTQYF. The chain links TRBV19 to TRBJ2-3; D is unresolved. This CDR3 contains 15 residues. V dropped 5 bases and J dropped 0 bases, with 12 bases sitting between them. CDR1 LNHDA and CDR2 SQIVND come from the germline V gene (reference sequence).

This chain connects TRBV2 to TRBJ1-2; D is ambiguous. The CDR3 extends over 14 amino acids. Germline V lookup: CDR1 SNHLY, CDR2 FYNNEI. The germline V and J ends were trimmed by 3 bases and 2 bases, with 10 bases remaining between them. Here the CDR3 reads CASSDSAGNYGYTF. The CDR3 nucleotides read TGTGCCAGCAGTGACTCGGCGGGAAACTATGGCTACACCTTC.

The chain is built from TRBV6-5 and TRBJ2-7, with D hard to call. Germline values: CDR1 MNHEY, CDR2 SVGAGI. Trimming removed 5 bases at V and 6 bases at J, with 17 bases between. This CDR3 has 14 amino acids. The CDR3 reads CASSILSTQSEQYF. The CDR3 nucleotides read TGTGCCAGCAGTATTCTCTCTACTCAAAGCGAGCAGTACTTC.

J is TRBJ2-7 and V is TRBV7-9, with D possibly being TRBD2 (6 bases). V gave up 8 bases and J gave up 4 bases, with 12 bases separating them. The CDR3 is 12 residues long. Germline lookup yields CDR1 SEHNR and CDR2 FQNEAQ (reference sequence). The CDR3, as DNA: TGTGCCAGCGGATGGGGAGGTTACGAGCAGTACTTC. It codes for CASGWGGYEQYF. The full variable domain, rest sourced from reference TRBV7-9 and TRBJ2-7, is DTGVSQNPRHKITKRGQNVTFRCDPISEHNRLYWYRQTLGQGPEFLTYFQNEAQLEKSRLLSDRFSAERPKGSFSTLEIQRTEQGDSAMYLCASGWGGYEQYFGPGTRLTVT.

This clone appeared once. V and J are TRBV7-9 and TRBJ1-5; TRBD1 is a possible D gene (6 bases). This CDR3 is built from 16 residues. Germline V gene data show CDR1 as SEHNR and CDR2 as FQNEAQ (reference sequence). Trimming removed 4 bases at V and 1 base at J, with 14 bases between. CDR3 amino acids: CASSSETGSSNQPQHF. The DNA for the CDR3 is TGTGCCAGCAGCTCCGAAACAGGGAGCAGCAATCAGCCCCAGCATTTT. Together with reference TRBV7-9 and TRBJ1-5, the CDR3 gives the full variable domain: DTGVSQNPRHKITKRGQNVTFRCDPISEHNRLYWYRQTLGQGPEFLTYFQNEAQLEKSRLLSDRFSAERPKGSFSTLEIQRTEQGDSAMYLCASSSETGSSNQPQHFGDGTRLSIL.

The rearrangement joins TRBV5-6 to TRBJ2-2; a weak D match, TRBD2 (6 bases). The CDR3 extends over 12 amino acids. Germline values: CDR1 SGHDT, CDR2 YYEEEE. The germline V and J ends were trimmed by 0 bases and 10 bases, with 7 bases remaining between them. CDR3: CASSLAGEELFF. In DNA, the CDR3 is TGTGCCAGCAGCTTGGCGGGGGAGGAGCTGTTTTTT.

The chain recombines TRBV6-1 with TRBJ1-4; 7 bases fit TRBD1. The V gene's germline CDR1 is MNHNS and CDR2 SASEGT. CDR3 length equals 15 residues. V trimming: 7 bases; J trimming: 7 bases; junction bases outside the gene matches: 12. The CDR3 coding sequence is TGTGCCAGCAACAGAGGGGACAGTTTAGGTGAAAAACTGTTTTTT. Encoded protein: CASNRGDSLGEKLFF.

The chain has TRBV9 and TRBJ1-6, with 8 bases matching TRBD1. The CDR3 runs to 18 residues. CDR1 is SGDLS, CDR2 YYNGEE, per germline. V gave up 0 bases and J gave up 5 bases; unmatched junction bases: 10. The CDR3 DNA reads as TGTGCCAGCAGCGTAGATAGACAGGGGCCGAATAATAATTCACCCCTCCACTTT. Translation: CASSVDRQGPNNNSPLHF.

The genes are TRBV7-9 and TRBJ2-2; D may be TRBD2 (5 bases). The CDR3 is made up of 14 amino acids. In germline, CDR1 is SEHNR, CDR2 FQNEAQ (reference sequence). Trimming removed 0 bases at V and 6 bases at J, with 8 bases between. This CDR3 is CASSLAGSAGELFF. DNA of the CDR3: TGTGCCAGCAGCTTAGCCGGTAGCGCCGGGGAGCTGTTTTTT.

This clone has just one count. The chain carries TRBV19 and TRBJ2-1, with TRBD1 as a possible D gene (5 bases). The length of the CDR3 is 13 residues. CDR1 and CDR2 (germline): LNHDA, SQIVND (reference sequence). V dropped 3 bases and J dropped 10 bases, with 13 bases sitting between them. CDR3 DNA: TGTGCCAGTAGTATTCAGGGTTACATGGAGCAGTTCTTC. It encodes CASSIQGYMEQFF.

The rearrangement links TRBV5-1 to TRBJ2-5; D remains ambiguous. Germline lookup yields CDR1 SGHRS and CDR2 YFSETQ. This CDR3 has 16 residues. Trimming cost V 0 bases and J 5 bases, with 17 bases left between them. The CDR3 nucleotides are TGCGCCAGCAGCTTGGCCGTAAGGAGCCATGGGGAGACCCAGTACTTC. It translates to CASSLAVRSHGETQYF.

This chain joins TRBV4-1 and TRBJ2-6; 7 bases are shared with TRBD2. The ends lost 0 bases at V and 1 base at J; junction bases unmatched: 12. The CDR3 has 20 amino acids. Germline V gene sequence: CDR1 MGHRA, CDR2 YSYEKL. This CDR3 is CASSQDDSGLAASGANVLTF. CDR3 DNA sequence: TGCGCCAGCAGCCAAGATGACTCTGGTCTAGCGGCATCTGGGGCCAACGTCCTGACTTTC.

The rearrangement links TRBV19 to TRBJ1-3, with a possible D match to TRBD1 (6 bases). V lost 6 bases and J lost 2, with 17 bases in between. Germline-derived CDR1 and CDR2 are LNHDA and SQIVND (reference sequence). The CDR3 loop spans 16 amino acids. As DNA, the CDR3 is TGTGCCAGTAGCCGCGCTCCCGACAGGACTGGAAACACCATATATTTT. This translates into CASSRAPDRTGNTIYF.

The chain recombines TRBV5-1 with TRBJ1-4; a possible D gene is TRBD1 (5 bases). The CDR3 loop spans 14 amino acids. The germline V and J ends were trimmed by 4 bases and 8 bases, with 15 bases remaining between them. The germline CDR1 and CDR2 sequences are SGHRS and YFSETQ. CDR3 in DNA: TGCGCCAGCAGCCTTGCGGGGGGTAAAGAAAAACTGTTTTTT. Translating it yields CASSLAGGKEKLFF.

This chain joins TRBV11-3 and TRBJ2-1; the D gene is possibly TRBD1 (6 bases). This CDR3 comprises 15 residues. Deletions cut 3 bases from V and 5 bases from J, with 14 bases between. Per germline, CDR1 SGHNT and CDR2 YENEEA. CDR3 DNA: TGTGCCAGCAGCTTCGCGACAGGCCCTAACAATGAGCAGTTCTTC. Its protein is CASSFATGPNNEQFF.

The chain combines TRBV7-3 with TRBJ2-7; the D is unclear. V gave up 1 base and J gave up 10 bases, with 20 bases separating them. Germline values: CDR1 SGHTA, CDR2 FQGTGA. CDR3 size: 15 residues. The CDR3 loop reads CASSLRAPQIRYQYF. Written as DNA, the CDR3 is TGTGCCAGCAGCTTAAGGGCCCCCCAGATCAGGTACCAGTACTTC.

The chain couples TRBV18 to TRBJ2-3; TRBD2 matches 15 bases. Trimming at V came to 3 bases and at J to 2 bases, leaving 6 bases not matched to a gene. This CDR3 is 18 amino acids long. The germline gives CDR1 KGHSH, CDR2 LQKENI. Here the CDR3 reads CASSPPGLAGGFTDTQYF. CDR3 DNA: TGTGCCAGCTCACCTCCGGGACTAGCGGGAGGATTCACAGATACGCAGTATTTT.

The CDR3 here is CASRLGAGGYTF. The CDR3 nucleotides are TGTGCCAGCAGATTGGGGGCCGGCGGCTACACCTTC. The rearrangement joins TRBV25-1 to TRBJ1-2; tentatively, D is TRBD1 (6 bases). This CDR3 is 12 amino acids long. The V end was cut by 6 bases, the J end by 8 bases, with 13 bases between. Germline V gives CDR1 MGHDK, CDR2 SYGVNS.

In this sample, this clone turned up a few times. The rearrangement uses TRBV4-1 and TRBJ2-7; 7 bases are shared with TRBD1. This CDR3 has 16 residues. The V and J ends lost 2 bases and 1 base, in that order; junction bases with no gene match: 8. The germline gives CDR1 MGHRA, CDR2 YSYEKL. This CDR3 is CASSQLDRALSYEQYF. The CDR3 nucleotides are TGCGCCAGCAGCCAATTAGACAGGGCACTTTCCTACGAGCAGTACTTC.

V is TRBV5-6 and J is TRBJ2-3; TRBD2 aligns across 10 bases. Germline values: CDR1 SGHDT, CDR2 YYEEEE. This CDR3 region has 15 residues. V lost 4 bases to trimming and J lost 2 bases; unmatched junction nucleotides: 4. The DNA of the CDR3 is TGTGCCAGCAGCGAGAGCGGGGGGGTCACAGATACGCAGTATTTT. Encoded protein: CASSESGGVTDTQYF.

V is TRBV7-3 and J is TRBJ1-2; TRBD1 is a possible D gene (6 bases). CDR1 is SGHTA, CDR2 FQGTGA, per germline. This CDR3 is built from 13 residues. Trimming cost V 4 bases and J 3 bases, with 9 bases left between them. In DNA, the CDR3 is TGTGCCAGCAGCTCCGGGACACACTATGGCTACACCTTC. Its protein product is CASSSGTHYGYTF.

The count of this clone is one. The chain carries TRBV4-1 and TRBJ2-5; the D is unclear. Germline V gives CDR1 MGHRA, CDR2 YSYEKL. CDR3 length: 15 residues. The V and J ends lost 0 bases and 5 bases respectively, with 13 bases between them. For the CDR3, the DNA is TGCGCCAGCAGCCAAGATTATATCCAGGCGGAGACCCAGTACTTC. Residues: CASSQDYIQAETQYF.

V is TRBV11-1 and J is TRBJ2-5; TRBD1 aligns across 9 bases. This CDR3 is 15 amino acids long. Germline trimming cut 5 bases from V and 5 bases from J; bases unmatched to any gene: 9. CDR1 is SGHAT and CDR2 is FQDESV in the germline V gene (reference sequence). CDR3 amino acids: CASSLGTGTQETQYF. CDR3 bases: TGTGCCAGCAGCCTAGGGACAGGGACGCAGGAGACCCAGTACTTC.

The gene calls are TRBV27 and TRBJ1-2; 7 bases are shared with TRBD1. CDR3 length: 12 amino acids. V shed 4 bases, J shed 6 bases, and the junction held 2 bases outside the gene matches. Germline CDR1 is MNHEY and CDR2 is SMNVEV (reference sequence). The CDR3 sequence: CASSSTGDGYTF. In DNA form, the CDR3 reads TGTGCCAGCAGTTCAACAGGGGATGGCTACACCTTC.

This clone was observed once. The chain uses TRBV25-1 and TRBJ1-6; the D is unclear. Germline values: CDR1 MGHDK, CDR2 SYGVNS. The CDR3 is made up of 14 amino acids. The ends were cut back, 4 bases at V and 4 bases at J, with 8 bases in the middle. The CDR3 region is CASSVGGYNSPLHF. The CDR3 nucleotides read TGTGCCAGCAGTGTTGGCGGTTATAATTCACCCCTCCACTTT.

The chain combines TRBV5-1 with TRBJ1-4; tentatively, D is TRBD1 (5 bases). Germline V lookup: CDR1 SGHRS, CDR2 YFSETQ. CDR3 length: 13 amino acids. With 2 bases removed from V and 8 bases from J, the gap between germline ends came to 10 bases. In DNA, the CDR3 is TGCGCCAGCAGCTTCGAGACAGACGAAAAACTGTTTTTT. It yields the protein CASSFETDEKLFF.